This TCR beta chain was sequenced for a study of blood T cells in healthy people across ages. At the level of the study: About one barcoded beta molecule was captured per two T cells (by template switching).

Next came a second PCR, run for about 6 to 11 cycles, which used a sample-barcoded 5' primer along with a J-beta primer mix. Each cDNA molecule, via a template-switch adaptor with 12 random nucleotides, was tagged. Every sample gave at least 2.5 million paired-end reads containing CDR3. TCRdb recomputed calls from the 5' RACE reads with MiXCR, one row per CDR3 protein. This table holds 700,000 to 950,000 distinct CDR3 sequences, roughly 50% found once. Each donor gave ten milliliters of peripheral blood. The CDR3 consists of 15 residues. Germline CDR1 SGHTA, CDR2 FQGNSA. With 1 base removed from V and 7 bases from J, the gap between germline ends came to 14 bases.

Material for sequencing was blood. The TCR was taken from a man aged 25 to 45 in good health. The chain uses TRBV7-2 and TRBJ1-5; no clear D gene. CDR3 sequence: CASSLGVGSGQPQHF. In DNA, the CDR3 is TGTGCCAGCAGCTTAGGAGTAGGGAGCGGGCAGCCCCAGCATTTT.